The rows below give T cell receptor beta chains drawn from one sample of a study of OX40 agonist ivuxolimab in advanced cancers. Profiling relied on immunoSEQ multiplex PCR, and the TCRdb table lists in-frame clones only, not all of them. The repertoire holds over 65,000 clones, about 93% seen once, with around 0.3% in the top ten. Material: CD4+ or CD8+ T cells sorted from blood, obtained in a trial of the OX40 agonist ivuxolimab. These TCRs come from an adult with an advanced solid tumor such as melanoma, head and neck, liver or kidney cancer. Each CDR3 is given with its conserved first and last residue. Fields, in order: D gene, clone size, J gene, CDR3 length, V gene, CDR3 DNA, CDR3 protein. A D gene is named only where the DNA matches it firmly. Clone sizes are given selectively: once, few, many, or a class where the clone is expanded.

>TRBD2|.|TRBJ2-3|14|TRBV5-1
TGCGCCAGCAGCATTGGACTAGCGGCAGATACGCAGTATTTT
CASSIGLAADTQYF
>.|.|TRBJ2-2|13|TRBV29-1
TGCAGCGTTGCCAGGGAGTTAGCCGGGGAGCTGTTTTTT
CSVARELAGELFF
>TRBD2|.|TRBJ2-1|19|TRBV18
TGTGCCAGCTCACCAAAAGGGACTAGCGGGTTTAGCTCCTACAATGAGCAGTTCTTC
CASSPKGTSGFSSYNEQFF
>.|.|TRBJ2-5|13|TRBV5-1
TGCGCCAGCAGCTTGGGCGGGGAAGAGACCCAGTACTTC
CASSLGGEETQYF
>.|.|TRBJ1-5|15|TRBV2
TGTGCCAGCAATATACAGGGAAGGGACAATCAGCCCCAGCATTTT
CASNIQGRDNQPQHF
>TRBD2|.|TRBJ2-2|13|TRBV30
TGTGCCTGGAATCAGGCGGGGGCCGGGGAGCTGTTTTTT
CAWNQAGAGELFF
>.|.|TRBJ1-4|13|TRBV28
TGTGCCAGCCCGGGGAGGTATAATGAAAAACTGTTTTTT
CASPGRYNEKLFF
>TRBD2|.|TRBJ2-1|15|TRBV27
TGTGCCAGCAGAGGCGGGAGAGGCACCTACAATGAGCAGTTCTTC
CASRGGRGTYNEQFF
>TRBD2|few|TRBJ2-2|15|TRBV9
TGTGCCAGCAGGAACGGACTAGCGGACACCGGGGAGCTGTTTTTT
CASRNGLADTGELFF
>.|.|TRBJ2-5|12|TRBV29-1
TGCAGCGCCGGGGACATGTTAGAGACCCAGTACTTC
CSAGDMLETQYF
>TRBD1|.|TRBJ1-5|14|TRBV10-1
TGCGCCAGCCCCCACAGGGGGCGGAATCAGCCCCAGCATTTT
CASPHRGRNQPQHF
>.|.|TRBJ2-1|16|TRBV28
TGTGCCAGCAGTTCCACCGGCCCCAGCTCCTACAATGAGCAGTTCTTC
CASSSTGPSSYNEQFF
>.|.|TRBJ1-5|14|TRBV7-9
TGTGCCAGCAGCCGGGACGGCGGAAATCAGCCCCAGCATTTT
CASSRDGGNQPQHF
>.|.|TRBJ2-1|12|TRBV28
TGTGCCAGCACGGCAAACTACAATGAGCAGTTCTTC
CASTANYNEQFF
>.|.|TRBJ2-3|16|TRBV9
TGTGCCAGCAGCGGCCGACAGTGGGGGGTCACAGATACGCAGTATTTT
CASSGRQWGVTDTQYF
>.|.|TRBJ2-6|15|TRBV5-8
TGTGCCAGCAGGCCCACAGGGAAAGGGGCCAACGTCCTGACTTTC
CASRPTGKGANVLTF
>TRBD2|.|TRBJ2-7|15|TRBV5-1
TGCGCCAGCAGCTTCGGGGGGTCTCTTTCCTACGAGCAGTACTTC
CASSFGGSLSYEQYF
>.|.|TRBJ1-2|13|TRBV21-1
TGTGCCAGCAGCGTTGAGGGGGCACATGGCTACACCTTC
CASSVEGAHGYTF
>TRBD2|.|TRBJ2-2|15|TRBV7-2
TGTGCCAGCAGCTTAGGACTAGCGGGAGCCGGGGAGCTGTTTTTT
CASSLGLAGAGELFF
>.|.|TRBJ1-2|13|TRBV5-1
TGCGCCAGCAGCTTGGAACAGGGCTATGGCTACACCTTC
CASSLEQGYGYTF
>.|.|TRBJ1-2|15|TRBV7-9
TGTGCCAGCAGCTTTCATGGACCGGTTAACTATGGCTACACCTTC
CASSFHGPVNYGYTF
>.|.|TRBJ2-1|14|TRBV5-1
TGCGCCAGCAAAGCTCGTCAGGGCATCGATGAGCAGTTCTTC
CASKARQGIDEQFF
>.|.|TRBJ2-1|14|TRBV6-1
TGTGCCAGCAGGAGGTGGGATCTCTACAATGAGCAGTTCTTC
CASRRWDLYNEQFF
>TRBD1|.|TRBJ2-2|14|TRBV27
TGTGCCAGCAGCACAGGGGTGAACACCGGGGAGCTGTTTTTT
CASSTGVNTGELFF